These 9 T cell receptor beta chains were all obtained from the same sample, sequenced in a study of blood T cell repertoires in COVID-19. Assay used: immunoSEQ multiplex PCR; TCRdb lists only in-frame clones, some missing. The sample contains about 150,000 clones, roughly four fifths of which appear only once. The specimen sequenced was PBMCs or T cells enriched from blood (not recorded which). Every receptor here comes from a man between 45 and 60 years old who had recovered from COVID-19.

The chain is built from TRBV5-4 and TRBJ1-6, with a possible D match to TRBD1 (6 bases). V was clipped by 0 bases and J by 11 bases, with 9 bases between them. This CDR3 is built from 13 residues. Germline V gene data show CDR1 as SGHNT and CDR2 as YYREEE (reference sequence). The CDR3 here is CASSLDRAAPLHF. Here the CDR3 DNA reads TGTGCCAGCAGCTTGGACAGGGCGGCACCCCTCCACTTT.

V is TRBV2 and J is TRBJ1-2; 9 bases line up with TRBD1. The CDR3 contains 14 residues. Germline V gene lookup returns CDR1 SNHLY and CDR2 FYNNEI. J gave up 0 bases and V 6 bases, and 2 bases lay outside the gene matches. In DNA, the CDR3 is TGTGCCAGCAGACAGGGGGCAGCTAACTATGGCTACACCTTC. Its translation: CASRQGAANYGYTF. The full variable domain, its missing parts supplied by reference TRBV2 and TRBJ1-2, is EPEVTQTPSHQVTQMGQEVILRCVPISNHLYFYWYRQILGQKVEFLVSFYNNEISEKSEIFDDQFSVERPDGSNFTLKIRSTKLEDSAMYFCASRQGAANYGYTFGSGTRLTVV.

The chain carries TRBV6-2 or TRBV6-3 and TRBJ2-5; 7 positions agree with TRBD1. The germline V gene has CDR1 MNHEY and CDR2 SVGEGT. The CDR3 runs 14 residues. V shed 2 bases and J 3 bases; nucleotides not matched to a gene: 3. CDR3: CASSYGTAKETQYF. DNA of the CDR3: TGTGCCAGCAGTTACGGGACAGCAAAAGAGACCCAGTACTTC.

This clone was picked up many times. The chain couples TRBV4-1 to TRBJ1-4, with 10 bases matching TRBD1. The CDR3 is 15 amino acids. V gave up 2 bases and J gave up 6 bases; unmatched junction bases: 3. The germline CDR1 and CDR2 sequences are MGHRA and YSYEKL. The CDR3 spells CASSQPDRGYEKLFF. CDR3 bases: TGCGCCAGCAGCCAACCGGACAGGGGGTATGAAAAACTGTTTTTT.

The chain has TRBV4-1 and TRBJ2-2, with TRBD2 matching over 11 bases. The length of the CDR3 is 17 residues. In germline, CDR1 is MGHRA, CDR2 YSYEKL. V was pared by 10 bases and J by 0 bases, with 10 bases of the junction left unmatched. CDR3 DNA sequence: TGCGCCACGCGAAGCCTAGCGGGGGGCACGAACACCGGGGAGCTGTTTTTT. It specifies CATRSLAGGTNTGELFF.

The CDR3 DNA follows: TGTGCCAGTAGTATATCATCAGGCTCAAACTATGGCTACACCTTC. This translates into CASSISSGSNYGYTF. The chain uses TRBV19 and TRBJ1-2; no definite D call. CDR3 size: 15 residues. V was pared by 2 bases and J by 2 bases, with 12 bases between. Germline V CDR1 and CDR2: LNHDA, SQIVND (reference sequence).

The V and J genes are TRBV7-2 and TRBJ1-5; 8 bases line up with TRBD1. CDR3 length: 15 residues. V was clipped by 3 bases and J by 0 bases; unmatched bases: 1. Looked up from germline, CDR1 is SGHTA and CDR2 is FQGNSA. CDR3 sequence (DNA): TGTGCCAGCAGCTTGGACAGGGTTAGCAATCAGCCCCAGCATTTT. As protein: CASSLDRVSNQPQHF.

The chain uses TRBV6-5 and TRBJ1-2, with TRBD1 as a possible D gene (6 bases). Germline V CDR1 and CDR2: MNHEY, SVGAGI. V lost 2 bases and J 7 bases, leaving 17 bases between the germline ends. This CDR3 region has 15 residues. The DNA for the CDR3 is TGTGCCAGCAGTTACGGAGGCAGGGGTTTGATTGGCTACACCTTC. The encoded protein is CASSYGGRGLIGYTF.

V and J are TRBV19 and TRBJ1-5, with 9 bases that match TRBD1. The CDR3 is 15 amino acids. The J segment lost 3 bases and the V segment lost 7 bases, leaving 7 bases of the junction unmatched. The germline V gene has CDR1 LNHDA and CDR2 SQIVND (reference sequence). CDR3 in DNA: TGTGCCAGTACCGGGGACAGGGATGTCAATCAGCCCCAGCATTTT. This codes for CASTGDRDVNQPQHF.